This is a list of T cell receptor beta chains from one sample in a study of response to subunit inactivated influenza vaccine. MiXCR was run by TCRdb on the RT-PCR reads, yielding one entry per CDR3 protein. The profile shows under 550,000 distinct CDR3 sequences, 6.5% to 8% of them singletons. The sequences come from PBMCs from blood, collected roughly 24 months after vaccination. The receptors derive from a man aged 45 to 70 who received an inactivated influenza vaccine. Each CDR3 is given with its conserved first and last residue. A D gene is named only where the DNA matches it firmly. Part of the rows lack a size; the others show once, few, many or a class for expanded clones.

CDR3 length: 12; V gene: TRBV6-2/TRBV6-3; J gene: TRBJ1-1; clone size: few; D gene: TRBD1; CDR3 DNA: TGTGCCAGCAGGACAACAGGGGCAGGAGGATTCTTT; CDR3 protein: CASRTTGAGGFF
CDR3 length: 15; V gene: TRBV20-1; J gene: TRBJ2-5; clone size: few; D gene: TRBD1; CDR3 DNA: TGCAGTGCTCGGGACTTCAGGACAGGGAAGGAGACCCAGTACTTC; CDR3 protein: CSARDFRTGKETQYF
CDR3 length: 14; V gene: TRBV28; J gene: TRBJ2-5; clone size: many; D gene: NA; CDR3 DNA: TGTGCCAGCAGTTTAGGTGGGGCTGGCGAGACCCAGTACTTC; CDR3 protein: CASSLGGAGETQYF
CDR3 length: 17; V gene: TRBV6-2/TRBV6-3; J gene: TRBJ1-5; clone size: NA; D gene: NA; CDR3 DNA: TGTGCCAGCAGCAGCCGCACAGACTGGTATAGCAATCAGCCCCAGCATTTT; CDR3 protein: CASSSRTDWYSNQPQHF
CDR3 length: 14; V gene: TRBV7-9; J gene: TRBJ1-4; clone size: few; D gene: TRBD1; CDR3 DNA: TGTGCCAGCCAACCGGGACAGGGGAATGAAAAACTGTTTTTT; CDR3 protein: CASQPGQGNEKLFF
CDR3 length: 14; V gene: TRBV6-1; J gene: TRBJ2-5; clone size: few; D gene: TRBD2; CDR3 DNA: TGTGCCAGCAGCCAGACTAGCGGGGGTCAGACCCAGTACTTC; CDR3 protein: CASSQTSGGQTQYF
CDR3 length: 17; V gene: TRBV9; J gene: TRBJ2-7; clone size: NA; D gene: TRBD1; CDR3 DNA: TGTGCCAGCAGCGTAGAGGGACAGGGAGGGTTACGGAACGAGCAGTACTTC; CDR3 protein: CASSVEGQGGLRNEQYF
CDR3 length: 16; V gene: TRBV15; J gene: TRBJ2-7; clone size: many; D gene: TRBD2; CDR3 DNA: TGTGCCACCAGCAGAGATCGGACTAGCGGTTCCTACGAGCAGTACTTC; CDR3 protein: CATSRDRTSGSYEQYF
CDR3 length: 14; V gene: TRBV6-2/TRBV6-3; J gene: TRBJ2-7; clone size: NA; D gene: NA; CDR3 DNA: TGTGCCAGCAGTTACTCGGGCGGGATCGGGGAGCAGTACTTC; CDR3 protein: CASSYSGGIGEQYF
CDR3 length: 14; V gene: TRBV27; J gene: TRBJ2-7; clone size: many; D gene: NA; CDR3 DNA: TGTGCCAGCAGCCCAGCCCTAGAAAACTACGAGCAGTACTTC; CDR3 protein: CASSPALENYEQYF
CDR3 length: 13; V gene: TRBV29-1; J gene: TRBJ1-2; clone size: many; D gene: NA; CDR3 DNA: TGCAGCGTTGATCCAGGTACTCACTATGGCTACACCTTC; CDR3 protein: CSVDPGTHYGYTF
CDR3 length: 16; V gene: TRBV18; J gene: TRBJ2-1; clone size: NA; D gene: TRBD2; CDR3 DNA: TGTGCCAGCTCACCAAATAGGGGACTAGCCTACAATGAGCAGTTCTTC; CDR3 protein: CASSPNRGLAYNEQFF
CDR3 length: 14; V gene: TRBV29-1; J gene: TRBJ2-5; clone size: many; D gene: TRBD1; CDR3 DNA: TGCAGCGTGTCGGGACAGGGAAGCCAAGAGACCCAGTACTTC; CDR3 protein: CSVSGQGSQETQYF
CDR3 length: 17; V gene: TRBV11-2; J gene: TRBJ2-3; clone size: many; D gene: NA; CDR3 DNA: TGTGCCAGCAGCTTAGACCCCGACCGGGGGAGCACAGATACGCAGTATTTT; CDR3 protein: CASSLDPDRGSTDTQYF
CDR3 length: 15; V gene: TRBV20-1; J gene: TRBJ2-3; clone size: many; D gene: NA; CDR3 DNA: TGCAGTGCTAGAGGGCCGAACATTGGCACAGATACGCAGTATTTT; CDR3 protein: CSARGPNIGTDTQYF
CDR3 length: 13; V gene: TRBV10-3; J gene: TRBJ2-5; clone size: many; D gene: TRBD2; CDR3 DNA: TGTGCCATAGGGACTAGCTCAGAAGAGACCCAGTACTTC; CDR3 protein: CAIGTSSEETQYF
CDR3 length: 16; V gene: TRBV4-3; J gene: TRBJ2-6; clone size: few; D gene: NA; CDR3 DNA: TGCGCCAGCAGCCAACCAGGGCAGGCTGGGGCCAACGTCCTGACTTTC; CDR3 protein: CASSQPGQAGANVLTF
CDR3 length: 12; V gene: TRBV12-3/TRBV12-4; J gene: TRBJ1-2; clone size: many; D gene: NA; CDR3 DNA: TGTGCCAGCAGTTTTAATGGGTATGGCTACACCTTC; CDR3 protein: CASSFNGYGYTF